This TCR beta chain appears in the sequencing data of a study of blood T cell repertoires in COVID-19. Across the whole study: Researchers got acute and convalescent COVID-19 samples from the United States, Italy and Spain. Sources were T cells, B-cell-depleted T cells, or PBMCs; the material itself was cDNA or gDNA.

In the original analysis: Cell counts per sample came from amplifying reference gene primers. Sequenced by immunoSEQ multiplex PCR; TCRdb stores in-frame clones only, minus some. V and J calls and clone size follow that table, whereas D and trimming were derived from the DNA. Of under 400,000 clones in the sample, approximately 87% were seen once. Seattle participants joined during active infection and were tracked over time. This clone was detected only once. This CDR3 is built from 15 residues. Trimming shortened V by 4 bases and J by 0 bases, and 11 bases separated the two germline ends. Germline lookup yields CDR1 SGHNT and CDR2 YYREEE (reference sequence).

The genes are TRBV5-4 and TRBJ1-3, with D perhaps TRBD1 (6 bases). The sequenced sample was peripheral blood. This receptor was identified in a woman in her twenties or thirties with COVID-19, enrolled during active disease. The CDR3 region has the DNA TGTGCCAGCAGCATTGGGACATCCTCTGGAAACACCATATATTTT. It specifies CASSIGTSSGNTIYF.